A selection of T cell receptor beta chains follows, all from one sample in a study of early T cells in non-severe SARS-CoV-2 infection. MiXCR, applied by TCRdb to the 5' RACE reads, yields one record per CDR3 protein. The table shows some 60,000 distinct CDR3 sequences, with over 10% occurring only once. The sample consisted of whole blood. The receptors originated from an adult who was a healthcare worker with PCR-confirmed SARS-CoV-2 infection or an uninfected control (not recorded which). Each CDR3 is given without its conserved first and last residue. The size field is filled for only some rows; it gives once, few, many or a size class.

V gene | CDR3 length | clone size | CDR3 protein
TRBV11-2 | 11 | many | ASSSDRADTQY
TRBV30 | 14 | many | AWSSGGKPGANVLT
TRBV24-1 | 13 | many | ATSELDRDQETQY
TRBV3-1 | 15 | many | ASSQKAEGNPNYGYT
TRBV9 | 14 | . | ASSVEEGELTDTQY
TRBV3-1 | 15 | few | ASSQDLVQGVKNIQY
TRBV7-9 | 12 | many | ASSLGRSPMEQY
TRBV27 | 13 | many | ASRSLRTDNQPQH
TRBV27 | 9 | . | ASRGTGELF
TRBV7-2 | 13 | . | ASSLAGGNIETQY
TRBV20-1 | 12 | . | SAGGGTGTNTIY
TRBV12-3/TRBV12-4 | 12 | many | ASSLAWGATEAF
TRBV4-1 | 14 | . | ASSQGRQGRQETQY
TRBV3-1 | 13 | . | ASSQASGEFYEQY
TRBV12-3/TRBV12-4 | 11 | many | ASSLGGSQPQH
TRBV11-2 | 13 | many | ASSSTTSGRYEQY
TRBV3-1 | 11 | few | ASSQDPTTEAF
TRBV12-3/TRBV12-4 | 14 | few | ASSPGRTSGKETQY
TRBV5-1 | 13 | many | ASSLGLTLLYEQY
TRBV5-1 | 11 | many | ASSLDQSGTQY
TRBV10-3 | 15 | many | AISVRDSQLGNSPLH
TRBV5-4 | 13 | . | ASSSPGRVGNTIY
TRBV7-2 | 14 | many | ASSLGTPGLGVEQY
TRBV20-1 | 16 | many | SARDQRSVGQGKDGYT
TRBV12-3/TRBV12-4 | 12 | many | ASSLGRWGGEQF
TRBV4-1 | 12 | . | ASSQGNKNTEAF
TRBV7-9 | 13 | . | ASSLAGGPTDTQY
TRBV5-6 | 14 | many | ASSFVPGPAYNEQF
TRBV6-5 | 13 | many | ASSPPGARDYGYT
TRBV3-1 | 15 | . | ASTLIGGNRVRGELF
TRBV9 | 11 | few | ASSGAGKETQY
TRBV24-1 | 14 | many | ATSDPIAGEGNEQF
TRBV11-2 | 16 | many | ASSGDVTGVGSYNEQF
TRBV12-2 | 16 | many | ASRFLGFRVFTYNEQF
TRBV11-3 | 12 | . | ASSQNTLYNEQF
TRBV12-3/TRBV12-4 | 14 | many | ASSLDRLPTNYGYT
TRBV10-3 | 12 | few | AIRSAGPQETQY
TRBV3-1 | 16 | few | ASTSIGTGGVRTGELF
TRBV28 | 14 | many | ASSLAPGALRQPQH
TRBV5-8 | 8 | many | ASSGYEQY
TRBV5-4 | 14 | few | ASSLWTGASTDTQY
TRBV10-3 | 14 | many | AISAGQGAGTSELF
TRBV7-9 | 16 | many | ASSLPWASGRRNNEQF
TRBV20-1 | 11 | many | SAPRDYYNEQF
TRBV30 | 13 | many | ACAPRDRFNSPLH
TRBV20-1 | 12 | few | SARGRSNTGELF